The clone carrying this T cell receptor (beta chain) was seen ten or more times. Its matching antigen is unknown. The sample comes from a study of T-cell memory formation after mild COVID-19. General study findings and limits: SARS-CoV-2 specificity was not confirmed for second-wave clones peaking on day 37.

TCRdb analysed the 5' RACE reads with MiXCR anew, one entry per CDR3 protein. Seen here are 250,000 to 400,000 distinct CDR3 sequences, approximately 15% observed once, and the top ten hold 21%. This TCR was recovered from a man younger than 35 who had mild COVID-19 (a few samples of this study predate the infection). Cell type and time point are not known. The source material was PBMCs or a T cell subset sorted from them (not recorded which).

The CDR3, as DNA: TGTGCCAGCAGCTTAACCGACAGGGCTGCGGGCTACACCTTC. This encodes CASSLTDRAAGYTF. The chain couples TRBV5-6 to TRBJ1-2, with 7 positions matching TRBD1. The CDR3 covers 14 residues. After removal of 2 bases from V and 8 bases from J, the junction contained 9 bases not matched to a gene. Germline V gene lookup returns CDR1 SGHDT and CDR2 YYEEEE. The full variable domain, in which reference TRBV5-6 and TRBJ1-2 provide the parts outside the CDR3, is DAGVTQSPTHLIKTRGQQVTLRCSPKSGHDTVSWYQQALGQGPQFIFQYYEEEERQRGNFPDRFSGHQFPNYSSELNVNALLLGDSALYLCASSLTDRAAGYTFGSGTRLTVV.